This entry is about one T cell receptor (beta chain). Authors' methods: The authors estimated nucleated cell counts from reference gene primer amplification. The protocol was immunoSEQ multiplex PCR, while the TCRdb copy is restricted to in-frame clones and leaves out a portion. That table furnishes V, J and clone size, whereas the DNA furnished D and trimming. The table records 100,000 to 120,000 clones, roughly 82% of them present only once. Germline V gene sequence: CDR1 SGHTA, CDR2 FQGTGA. V lost 2 bases, J lost 5 bases, and 10 bases stayed unmatched. This CDR3 is built from 17 residues. This specimen belongs to a study of blood T cell repertoires in COVID-19. Background on the study: Acute-phase and convalescent COVID-19 samples originated in the United States, Italy and Spain. The cDNA or gDNA used as material had been derived from T cells, B-cell-depleted T cells, or PBMCs.

The origin of this receptor is a woman aged 55 to 70 with acute or convalescent COVID-19. Specimen: peripheral blood. J is TRBJ2-1 and V is TRBV7-3; 9 positions match TRBD2. The DNA of the CDR3 is TGTGCCAGCAGCTTAGGGTCCGCTAGCGGGGAAAACAATGAGCAGTTCTTC. Amino acids: CASSLGSASGENNEQFF. The variable domain in full, completed from reference TRBV7-3 and TRBJ2-1, reads GAGVSQTPSNKVTEKGKYVELRCDPISGHTALYWYRQSLGQGPEFLIYFQGTGAADDSGLPNDRFFAVRPEGSVSTLKIQRTERGDSAVYLCASSLGSASGENNEQFFGPGTRLTVL.